Each of the 4 T cell receptor beta chains below was sequenced from the same sample in a study of STAT5B mutations in CD4+ large granular lymphocyte leukemia. Data came from immunoSEQ multiplex PCR; TCRdb stores just in-frame clones and leaves some out. The table lists 23,000 or so clones, about four fifths of them singletons. Specimen: CD4+ T cells from blood buffy coats. These receptor sequences come from a human donor in good health.

The V and J genes are TRBV5-4 and TRBJ1-2; 8 bases line up with TRBD1. Unmatched junction bases numbered 8, after V lost 5 bases and J lost 5 bases. The CDR3 runs 14 residues. Germline-derived CDR1 and CDR2 are SGHNT and YYREEE (reference sequence). The CDR3 DNA sequence: TGTGCCAGCAGAGAACAGGGGGAGGTTTATGGCTACACCTTC. Translation gives CASREQGEVYGYTF.

V is TRBV19 and J is TRBJ1-5, with D perhaps TRBD1 (5 bases). V dropped 3 bases and J dropped 8 bases, with 11 bases sitting between them. The CDR3 spans 13 residues. The germline gives CDR1 LNHDA, CDR2 SQIVND (reference sequence). CDR3 sequence (DNA): TGTGCCAGTAGTATCCCAGGGACGAAGCCCCAGCATTTT. Amino acids: CASSIPGTKPQHF.

The rearrangement links TRBV4-1 to TRBJ2-7; 10 bases match TRBD2. Germline lookup yields CDR1 MGHRA and CDR2 YSYEKL. This CDR3 region has 16 residues. With 3 bases clipped from V and 3 bases from J, the junction kept 8 bases outside the gene matches. DNA for the CDR3: TGCGCCAGCAGCCAGAGACCTAGCGGGAGAGGCTACGAGCAGTACTTC. This codes for CASSQRPSGRGYEQYF.

This chain uses TRBV5-4 with TRBJ2-1; weak D call: TRBD2 (5 bases). In germline, CDR1 is SGHNT, CDR2 YYREEE (reference sequence). The CDR3 has 15 residues. With 0 bases removed from V and 7 bases from J, the gap between germline ends came to 14 bases. Here the CDR3 DNA reads TGTGCCAGCAGCTTGGCAGCGGCCCCAAGAAATGAGCAGTTCTTC. It encodes CASSLAAAPRNEQFF.